The 2 T cell receptor beta chains below come from one sample, sequenced in a study of graft-versus-host responses after intestinal transplantation. Profiled with immunoSEQ multiplex PCR; TCRdb holds only in-frame clones, not every one. The sample includes 35,000 to 45,000 clones, around 90% of them seen just once. The sample here was PBMCs, taken 524 days after transplant. Every receptor here comes from a human patient who received an intestinal transplant, so some T cells may come from the graft donor.

This chain joins TRBV28 and TRBJ1-1, with TRBD1 matching over 7 bases. The trim removed 7 bases at V and 3 bases at J, leaving 5 bases unmatched. There are 13 residues in the CDR3. Germline values: CDR1 MDHEN, CDR2 SYDVKM. DNA of the CDR3: TGTGCCAGCACCCAGGGACAGCACACTGAAGCTTTCTTT. Translating gives CASTQGQHTEAFF.

This clone has a single count. The rearrangement links TRBV6-4 to TRBJ2-2; D may correspond to TRBD1 or TRBD2 (5 bases each). CDR3 length: 14 residues. Germline CDR1 MRHNA, CDR2 SNTAGT. The germline V and J ends were trimmed by 6 bases and 7 bases, with 15 bases remaining between them. Here the CDR3 DNA reads TGTGCCAGCAGGGGGGACCCTACTTTCGGGGAGCTGTTTTTT. This sequence encodes CASRGDPTFGELFF.